This is a list of T cell receptor beta chains from one sample in a study of cytomegalovirus exposure and HLA in healthy donors. Libraries were prepared by immunoSEQ multiplex PCR; TCRdb keeps only in-frame clonotypes and omits some of them. The sample lists under 150,000 clones; approximately 78% were seen once. The sample taken for sequencing was PBMCs. These receptors were obtained from a woman aged 40-49 years in good health and CMV-seropositive. Each CDR3 is given with its conserved first and last residue. Fields, in order: V gene, clone size, D gene, J gene, CDR3 DNA, CDR3 protein. A D gene is named only where the DNA matches it firmly. The size of a clone is reported for some rows only, either as once, few or many, or as a class for expanded clones.

v_gene: TRBV6-1
abundance: NA
d_gene: NA
j_gene: TRBJ1-5
CDR3nt: TGTGCCAGCAGTGGACAACCGTTTAGCAATCAGCCCCAGCATTTT
CDR3aa: CASSGQPFSNQPQHF

v_gene: TRBV25-1
abundance: NA
d_gene: NA
j_gene: TRBJ2-6
CDR3nt: TGTGCCAGCAGTGAATATAAGCTGGCTGGGGCCAACGTCCTGACTTTC
CDR3aa: CASSEYKLAGANVLTF

v_gene: TRBV6-1
abundance: NA
d_gene: NA
j_gene: TRBJ1-3
CDR3nt: TGTGCCAGCAGGGGCTCATTTAACCATGGAAACACCATATATTTT
CDR3aa: CASRGSFNHGNTIYF

v_gene: TRBV6-5
abundance: NA
d_gene: NA
j_gene: TRBJ1-1
CDR3nt: TGTGCCAGCGAGGATCAGGGGTACACTGAAGCTTTCTTT
CDR3aa: CASEDQGYTEAFF

v_gene: TRBV6-1
abundance: NA
d_gene: TRBD1
j_gene: TRBJ2-3
CDR3nt: TGTGCCAGCAGTGAATCTACAGGGGGCCCAGATACGCAGTATTTT
CDR3aa: CASSESTGGPDTQYF

v_gene: TRBV28
abundance: few
d_gene: TRBD1
j_gene: TRBJ2-4
CDR3nt: TGTGCCAGCAGCCTCCCGGGACAGACTATGGGCATTCAGTACTTC
CDR3aa: CASSLPGQTMGIQYF

v_gene: TRBV11-3
abundance: NA
d_gene: TRBD2
j_gene: TRBJ2-3
CDR3nt: TGTGCCAGCAGTTGGCGGGAGGTACTCAGCACAGATACGCAGTATTTT
CDR3aa: CASSWREVLSTDTQYF

v_gene: TRBV30
abundance: NA
d_gene: NA
j_gene: TRBJ1-6
CDR3nt: TGTGCCTGGAGTGTACGTGCAGTTTCACCCCTCCACTTT
CDR3aa: CAWSVRAVSPLHF

v_gene: TRBV5-6
abundance: few
d_gene: NA
j_gene: TRBJ1-1
CDR3nt: TGTGCCAGCAGCTTTGAGGGGGCTGAAGCTTTCTTT
CDR3aa: CASSFEGAEAFF

v_gene: TRBV29-1
abundance: NA
d_gene: NA
j_gene: TRBJ1-2
CDR3nt: TGCAGCGTTGGTGCGGGACGGTTGGATGGCTACACCTTC
CDR3aa: CSVGAGRLDGYTF

v_gene: TRBV30
abundance: NA
d_gene: NA
j_gene: TRBJ1-4
CDR3nt: TGTGCCTGGGCCGGAGGGGCTAATGAAAAACTGTTTTTT
CDR3aa: CAWAGGANEKLFF

v_gene: TRBV7-7
abundance: NA
d_gene: NA
j_gene: TRBJ2-1
CDR3nt: TGTGCTAGCAGCTTAGCAGGACAGGAGGGCACGAATGAGCAGTTCTTC
CDR3aa: CASSLAGQEGTNEQFF

v_gene: TRBV7-8
abundance: NA
d_gene: TRBD2
j_gene: TRBJ2-1
CDR3nt: TGTGCCAGCAGCTTAGGTCTAGCGGACTACAATGAGCAGTTCTTC
CDR3aa: CASSLGLADYNEQFF

v_gene: TRBV30
abundance: NA
d_gene: TRBD1
j_gene: TRBJ2-7
CDR3nt: TGTGCCTGGAGTGGGGACAGGGGGAACGAGCAGTACTTC
CDR3aa: CAWSGDRGNEQYF

v_gene: TRBV28
abundance: NA
d_gene: NA
j_gene: TRBJ2-1
CDR3nt: TGTGCCAGCAGTTCCAGTCTAGGGGGCAATGAGCAGTTCTTC
CDR3aa: CASSSSLGGNEQFF

v_gene: TRBV29-1
abundance: NA
d_gene: NA
j_gene: TRBJ1-1
CDR3nt: TGCAGCGTTGGAGGGAGGGGAATTGCGAACACTGAAGCTTTCTTT
CDR3aa: CSVGGRGIANTEAFF

v_gene: TRBV27
abundance: NA
d_gene: NA
j_gene: TRBJ2-7
CDR3nt: TGTGCCAGCAGTTTAACGACAGGCCGCTCCTACGAGCAGTACTTC
CDR3aa: CASSLTTGRSYEQYF

v_gene: TRBV5-4
abundance: NA
d_gene: NA
j_gene: TRBJ1-1
CDR3nt: TGTGCCAGCAGCTTGTGGGGGGAATGGAACACTGAAGCTTTCTTT
CDR3aa: CASSLWGEWNTEAFF

v_gene: TRBV18
abundance: NA
d_gene: TRBD2
j_gene: TRBJ2-1
CDR3nt: TGTGCCAGCTCACCAGGGATAGCGGGTTCCAATGAGCAGTTCTTC
CDR3aa: CASSPGIAGSNEQFF

v_gene: TRBV7-9
abundance: NA
d_gene: TRBD2
j_gene: TRBJ2-7
CDR3nt: TGTGCCAGCAGCCTCGGACTAGCGGAATACGAGCAGTACTTC
CDR3aa: CASSLGLAEYEQYF

v_gene: TRBV6-1
abundance: NA
d_gene: TRBD2
j_gene: TRBJ2-3
CDR3nt: TGTGCCAGCACTGAGCGGGAGGGCCATACTAGCACAGATACGCAGTATTTT
CDR3aa: CASTEREGHTSTDTQYF

v_gene: TRBV6-1
abundance: NA
d_gene: NA
j_gene: TRBJ2-7
CDR3nt: TGTGCCAGCACCTGGGGCTTACTATACGAGCAGTACTTC
CDR3aa: CASTWGLLYEQYF

v_gene: TRBV7-9
abundance: NA
d_gene: TRBD1
j_gene: TRBJ1-2
CDR3nt: TGTGCCAGCAGCTTTGGACAGGGATATGGCTACACCTTC
CDR3aa: CASSFGQGYGYTF

v_gene: TRBV6-4
abundance: NA
d_gene: TRBD2
j_gene: TRBJ2-1
CDR3nt: TGTGCCAGCAGTTTGAGCGGGGGGGGCAACAATGAGCAGTTCTTC
CDR3aa: CASSLSGGGNNEQFF

v_gene: TRBV5-1
abundance: NA
d_gene: NA
j_gene: TRBJ1-4
CDR3nt: TGCGCCAGCAGCTTGGACAGTACTAATGAAAAACTGTTTTTT
CDR3aa: CASSLDSTNEKLFF

v_gene: TRBV7-2
abundance: NA
d_gene: TRBD1
j_gene: TRBJ2-1
CDR3nt: TGTGCCAGCAGCAACAGGGGGCATGAGCAGTTCTTC
CDR3aa: CASSNRGHEQFF

v_gene: TRBV9
abundance: NA
d_gene: NA
j_gene: TRBJ1-2
CDR3nt: TGTGCCAGCAGCGTAGGGGCAGGGGTGAGCTATGGCTACACCTTC
CDR3aa: CASSVGAGVSYGYTF

v_gene: TRBV2
abundance: NA
d_gene: TRBD2
j_gene: TRBJ2-7
CDR3nt: TGTGCCAGCAGTGGACAAGCGGGAGTATCCGAGCAGTACTTC
CDR3aa: CASSGQAGVSEQYF

v_gene: TRBV19
abundance: NA
d_gene: NA
j_gene: TRBJ1-1
CDR3nt: TGTGCCAGTAGGTTACGGGAATTGAACACTGAAGCTTTCTTT
CDR3aa: CASRLRELNTEAFF

v_gene: TRBV11-3
abundance: few
d_gene: TRBD2
j_gene: TRBJ2-7
CDR3nt: TGTGCCAGCAGCATCGGACAGGAAGCCGGGACTAGCTTCCGCGAGCAGTACTTC
CDR3aa: CASSIGQEAGTSFREQYF

v_gene: TRBV5-1
abundance: NA
d_gene: TRBD1
j_gene: TRBJ2-3
CDR3nt: TGCGCCAGCAGCTTGGAGGGACAGTACACAGATACGCAGTATTTT
CDR3aa: CASSLEGQYTDTQYF

v_gene: TRBV5-6
abundance: few
d_gene: TRBD2
j_gene: TRBJ2-1
CDR3nt: TGTGCCAGCAGCCGTGGGCCTAGCGGGAGGGATGAGCAGTTCTTC
CDR3aa: CASSRGPSGRDEQFF

v_gene: TRBV7-9
abundance: NA
d_gene: TRBD1
j_gene: TRBJ1-2
CDR3nt: TGTGCCAGCAGCTCGGGGGACAGCTACAAAGCCCGGGGCTACACCTTC
CDR3aa: CASSSGDSYKARGYTF

v_gene: TRBV5-1
abundance: NA
d_gene: NA
j_gene: TRBJ2-2
CDR3nt: TGCGCCAGCAGAGGGAGCTTCGAAACCGGGGAGCTGTTTTTT
CDR3aa: CASRGSFETGELFF

v_gene: TRBV28
abundance: NA
d_gene: NA
j_gene: TRBJ1-5
CDR3nt: TGTGCCAGCAGTTTATTACCAGATAGCAATCAGCCCCAGCATTTT
CDR3aa: CASSLLPDSNQPQHF

v_gene: TRBV18
abundance: NA
d_gene: NA
j_gene: TRBJ2-3
CDR3nt: TGTGCCAGCTCACGTACAGGGCCAGATACGCAGTATTTT
CDR3aa: CASSRTGPDTQYF

v_gene: TRBV6-1
abundance: NA
d_gene: NA
j_gene: TRBJ2-3
CDR3nt: TGTGCCAGCAGGACCGGGGGAACCCTAATGGATACGCAGTATTTT
CDR3aa: CASRTGGTLMDTQYF

v_gene: TRBV6-5
abundance: NA
d_gene: TRBD1
j_gene: TRBJ2-1
CDR3nt: TGTGCCAGCACTCTCCGACAGGGAGTCGGAGGACAGTTCTTC
CDR3aa: CASTLRQGVGGQFF

v_gene: TRBV18
abundance: NA
d_gene: NA
j_gene: TRBJ1-1
CDR3nt: TGTGCCAGCGGCCGCGATGCGGTGCGATCTGAAGCTTTCTTT
CDR3aa: CASGRDAVRSEAFF

v_gene: TRBV19
abundance: NA
d_gene: TRBD1
j_gene: TRBJ1-1
CDR3nt: TGTGCCAGTGGCAGGGGGATCGACACTGAAGCTTTCTTT
CDR3aa: CASGRGIDTEAFF

v_gene: TRBV10-3
abundance: NA
d_gene: NA
j_gene: TRBJ1-2
CDR3nt: TGTGCCATCAGTGACGGGTTTAGCTATGGCTACACCTTC
CDR3aa: CAISDGFSYGYTF

v_gene: TRBV7-9
abundance: NA
d_gene: TRBD2
j_gene: TRBJ2-7
CDR3nt: TGTGCCAGCAGCGGAACTAGCGGGAGGGCGCACGAGCAGTACTTC
CDR3aa: CASSGTSGRAHEQYF

v_gene: TRBV6-5
abundance: NA
d_gene: TRBD2
j_gene: TRBJ2-7
CDR3nt: TGTGCCAGCAGTTCCGGGACTAGCGGGCCGCAGTACTTC
CDR3aa: CASSSGTSGPQYF

v_gene: TRBV18
abundance: NA
d_gene: TRBD2
j_gene: TRBJ2-1
CDR3nt: TGTGCCAGCTCACCCAGCGGGATCGGCTACAATGAGCAGTTCTTC
CDR3aa: CASSPSGIGYNEQFF

v_gene: TRBV5-1
abundance: NA
d_gene: NA
j_gene: TRBJ2-2
CDR3nt: TGCGCCAGCAGCTTCGGGGTGTCCGGGGAGCTGTTTTTT
CDR3aa: CASSFGVSGELFF

v_gene: TRBV13
abundance: NA
d_gene: NA
j_gene: TRBJ2-1
CDR3nt: TGTGCCAGCAGCTTAGGCACTAGCCGAATAGACAATGAGCAGTTCTTC
CDR3aa: CASSLGTSRIDNEQFF

v_gene: TRBV10-3
abundance: NA
d_gene: NA
j_gene: TRBJ1-3
CDR3nt: TGTGCCATCAGCCAACGACCCCGGGACATCTCTGGAAACACCATATATTTT
CDR3aa: CAISQRPRDISGNTIYF

v_gene: TRBV5-1
abundance: NA
d_gene: NA
j_gene: TRBJ2-1
CDR3nt: TGCGCCAGCAGCTTGGAGGGGGGGAGGGCCTCGGGTGAGCAGTTCTTC
CDR3aa: CASSLEGGRASGEQFF

v_gene: TRBV4-1
abundance: NA
d_gene: NA
j_gene: TRBJ2-7
CDR3nt: TGCGCCAGCAGCCAAAGGGACTCCCCCGGCGAGCAGTACTTC
CDR3aa: CASSQRDSPGEQYF

v_gene: TRBV5-1
abundance: once
d_gene: NA
j_gene: TRBJ2-5
CDR3nt: TGCGCCAGCAGCTTTCTCCCTAATAAACAAGAGACCCAGTACTTC
CDR3aa: CASSFLPNKQETQYF

v_gene: TRBV5-4
abundance: NA
d_gene: TRBD2
j_gene: TRBJ2-7
CDR3nt: TGTGCCAGCAGCGCCGGGACTAGCGGGGGTTACGAGCAGTACTTC
CDR3aa: CASSAGTSGGYEQYF

v_gene: TRBV5-1
abundance: NA
d_gene: TRBD2
j_gene: TRBJ2-3
CDR3nt: TGCGCCAGCAGCACTAGCGGAATTAGCACAGATACGCAGTATTTT
CDR3aa: CASSTSGISTDTQYF

v_gene: TRBV6-6
abundance: NA
d_gene: NA
j_gene: TRBJ2-3
CDR3nt: TGTGCCAGCAGTCCCTCGTCGAGTACAGATACGCAGTATTTT
CDR3aa: CASSPSSSTDTQYF

v_gene: TRBV19
abundance: NA
d_gene: TRBD1
j_gene: TRBJ1-5
CDR3nt: TGTGCCAGTAGTTTTAGGACAGGGGGCAATCAGCCCCAGCATTTT
CDR3aa: CASSFRTGGNQPQHF

v_gene: TRBV5-8
abundance: NA
d_gene: TRBD1
j_gene: TRBJ2-1
CDR3nt: TGTGCCAGCAGCCCCTCGTTGGACAGGGGATCCTACAATGAGCAGTTCTTC
CDR3aa: CASSPSLDRGSYNEQFF